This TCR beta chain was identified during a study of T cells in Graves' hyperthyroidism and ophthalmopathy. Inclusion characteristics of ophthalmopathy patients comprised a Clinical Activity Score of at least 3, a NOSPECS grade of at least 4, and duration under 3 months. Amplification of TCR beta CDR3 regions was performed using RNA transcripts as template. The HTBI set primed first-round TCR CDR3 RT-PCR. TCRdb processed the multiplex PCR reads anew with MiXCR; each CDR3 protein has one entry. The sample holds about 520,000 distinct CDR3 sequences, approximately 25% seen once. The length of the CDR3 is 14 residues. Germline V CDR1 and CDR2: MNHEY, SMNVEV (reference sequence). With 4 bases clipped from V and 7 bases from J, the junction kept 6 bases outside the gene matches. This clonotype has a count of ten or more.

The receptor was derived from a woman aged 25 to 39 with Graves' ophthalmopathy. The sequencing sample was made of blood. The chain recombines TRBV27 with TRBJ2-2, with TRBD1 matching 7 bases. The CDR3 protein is CASSSTTGDGELFF. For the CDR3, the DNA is TGTGCCAGCAGTTCCACTACAGGGGACGGGGAGCTGTTTTTT.